What follows are 22 T cell receptor beta chains derived from one specimen sequenced in a study of T cell changes during pregnancy in multiple sclerosis. Generated by immunoSEQ multiplex PCR, the TCRdb table keeps only in-frame clones and is missing some. The data show fewer than 65,000 clones, with about 89% seen just once and about 0.76% held by the top ten. This specimen consisted of CD4+ T cells from peripheral blood mononuclear cells, obtained in the first trimester of pregnancy. Source of these receptors: a female donor with multiple sclerosis, enrolled in a pregnancy study.

The V gene is TRBV15, the J gene TRBJ2-2; 8 nucleotides align to TRBD2. V trimming: 0 bases; J trimming: 5 bases; junction bases outside the gene matches: 8. Germline V CDR1 and CDR2: LNHNV, YYDKDF (reference sequence). The CDR3 runs 17 residues. CDR3 DNA: TGTGCCACCAGCAGAGAGGGGACTAGGGGGAAAACCGGGGAGCTGTTTTTT. As protein: CATSREGTRGKTGELFF.

The rearrangement links TRBV29-1 to TRBJ2-3; 8 bases fit TRBD1. Trimming at V came to 7 bases and at J to 5 bases, leaving 5 bases not matched to a gene. Germline CDR1 is SQVTM and CDR2 is ANQGSEA. The CDR3 is 12 amino acids. The CDR3 region has the DNA TGCAGCGGGGGACAGGCACAAGATACGCAGTATTTT. Translated, it gives CSGGQAQDTQYF.

V usage is TRBV7-2 and J usage is TRBJ2-5, with 7 bases that match TRBD1. Trimming cost V 5 bases and J 1 base; bases outside gene matches: 4. The germline CDR1 and CDR2 sequences are SGHTA and FQGNSA. CDR3 length: 14 residues. This CDR3 is CASSPSGGQETQYF. The DNA for the CDR3 is TGTGCCAGCAGCCCATCAGGGGGCCAAGAGACCCAGTACTTC.

The chain has TRBV19 and TRBJ2-7; D gene uncertain. The CDR3 spans 17 residues. With 0 bases removed from V and 0 bases from J, the gap between germline ends came to 15 bases. Germline-derived CDR1 and CDR2 are LNHDA and SQIVND (reference sequence). Here the CDR3 DNA reads TGTGCCAGTAGTATAGAATGGCGGCCCACCTACTCCTACGAGCAGTACTTC. Amino acid sequence: CASSIEWRPTYSYEQYF.

This chain links TRBV19 with TRBJ2-1; TRBD2 agrees at 10 bases. CDR3 length: 14 residues. V was clipped by 8 bases and J by 8 bases; unmatched bases: 9. Germline V CDR1 and CDR2: LNHDA, SQIVND (reference sequence). CDR3 loop: CASPTSGRGDEQFF. Here the CDR3 DNA reads TGTGCCAGTCCTACGAGCGGGAGGGGGGATGAGCAGTTCTTC.

The V call is TRBV9, the J call TRBJ1-6; 7 nucleotides align to TRBD1. This CDR3 has 15 amino acids. Germline trimming cut 3 bases from V and 5 bases from J; bases unmatched to any gene: 5. Germline assignment: CDR1 SGDLS and CDR2 YYNGEE. CDR3 nucleotides: TGTGCCAGCAGCGGATCGACAGGGAATAATTCACCCCTCCACTTT. Its protein is CASSGSTGNNSPLHF.

This chain joins TRBV6-5 and TRBJ2-7; 7 nucleotides match TRBD2. The CDR3 is made up of 13 amino acids. J was trimmed by 1 base and V by 6 bases; bases with no gene match: 3. Germline CDR1 MNHEY, CDR2 SVGAGI. The CDR3 DNA reads as TGTGCCAGCAGGCGCGGGGGATCCTACGAGCAGTACTTC. It yields the protein CASRRGGSYEQYF.

V gene TRBV4-3 combines with J gene TRBJ2-2, with D perhaps TRBD2 (5 bases). V lost 0 bases and J lost 7, with 12 bases in between. CDR1 LGHNA and CDR2 YSLEER come from the germline V gene. This CDR3 is built from 15 residues. The DNA of the CDR3 is TGCGCCAGCAGCCAAGATCGGGGTGGCGTCGGGGAGCTGTTTTTT. This encodes CASSQDRGGVGELFF.

The chain carries TRBV5-6 and TRBJ1-2, with 9 bases aligning to TRBD1. The germline V gene has CDR1 SGHDT and CDR2 YYEEEE. The CDR3 has 16 amino acids. V shed 0 bases, J shed 2 bases, and the junction held 5 bases outside the gene matches. The CDR3 bases are TGTGCCAGCAGCTTGGTGGGACAGGGAAGGAACTATGGCTACACCTTC. This sequence encodes CASSLVGQGRNYGYTF.

The CDR3 DNA reads TGTGCCAGCAGCCCCGACAGGCACCCGGCCTATGGCTACACCTTC. Translated: CASSPDRHPAYGYTF. The rearrangement links TRBV7-8 to TRBJ1-2; D perhaps matches TRBD1 (6 bases). The V and J ends lost 5 bases and 4 bases respectively, with 17 bases between them. CDR1 is SGHVS, CDR2 FQNEAQ, per germline. The CDR3 loop spans 15 amino acids.

The DNA for the CDR3 is TGTGCCAGCAGCTTAGTTTTCGGCGAGCAGTACTTC. Protein: CASSLVFGEQYF. J is TRBJ2-7 and V is TRBV7-2; no clear D. Deletions cut 1 base from V and 6 bases from J, with 7 bases between. The CDR3 spans 12 residues. Germline values: CDR1 SGHTA, CDR2 FQGNSA.

V gene TRBV4-2 combines with J gene TRBJ2-7; TRBD2 agrees at 7 bases. Germline CDR1 is LGHNA and CDR2 is YNFKEQ. The J segment lost 2 bases and the V segment lost 1 base, leaving 8 bases of the junction unmatched. The CDR3 length is 16 residues. The CDR3 protein is CASSQVPGGGTYEQYF. CDR3 nucleotide sequence: TGTGCCAGCAGCCAAGTCCCCGGCGGGGGAACCTACGAGCAGTACTTC.

The rearrangement uses TRBV7-9 and TRBJ2-2; 15 bases are shared with TRBD2. This CDR3 contains 19 residues. The V and J ends lost 3 bases and 1 base, in that order; junction bases with no gene match: 6. Per germline, CDR1 SEHNR and CDR2 FQNEAQ (reference sequence). CDR3 residues: CASSLAPGLAGGNTGELFF. The CDR3 DNA reads as TGTGCCAGCAGCTTGGCTCCGGGACTAGCGGGGGGGAACACCGGGGAGCTGTTTTTT.

The chain combines TRBV5-4 with TRBJ1-3, with D uncertain. CDR3 size: 16 residues. CDR1 is SGHNT and CDR2 is YYREEE in the germline V gene (reference sequence). V was trimmed by 2 bases and J by 0 bases, leaving 12 bases between them. The CDR3 bases are TGTGCCAGCAGCTTAGGAGGGATGAACTCTGGAAACACCATATATTTT. Translating it yields CASSLGGMNSGNTIYF.

This chain joins TRBV6-5 and TRBJ1-5; 7 bases agree with TRBD1. Germline V gene lookup returns CDR1 MNHEY and CDR2 SVGAGI. The CDR3 runs 13 residues. Trimming cost V 6 bases and J 7 bases; bases outside gene matches: 6. The CDR3 spells CASRNRGEQPQHF. CDR3 in DNA: TGTGCCAGCAGGAACAGGGGTGAACAGCCCCAGCATTTT.

V and J are TRBV5-1 and TRBJ2-5; 11 bases are a match to TRBD2. V shed 3 bases and J 5 bases; nucleotides not matched to a gene: 6. This CDR3 spans 15 amino acids. The germline gives CDR1 SGHRS, CDR2 YFSETQ. CDR3 in amino acids: CASSSRTSGSETQYF. CDR3 DNA: TGCGCCAGCAGCTCCCGGACTAGCGGGTCGGAGACCCAGTACTTC. Full variable domain (outside the CDR3, taken from reference TRBV5-1 and TRBJ2-5): KAGVTQTPRYLIKTRGQQVTLSCSPISGHRSVSWYQQTPGQGLQFLFEYFSETQRNKGNFPGRFSGRQFSNSRSEMNVSTLELGDSALYLCASSSRTSGSETQYFGPGTRLLVL.

V and J are TRBV5-6 and TRBJ1-3, with TRBD1 matching 7 bases. The J segment lost 3 bases and the V segment lost 4 bases, leaving 10 bases of the junction unmatched. The CDR3 is made up of 16 amino acids. From germline, CDR1 is SGHDT and CDR2 YYEEEE. CDR3 DNA sequence: TGTGCCAGCAGCCGGACGCGGGACAGCTTTGGAAACACCATATATTTT. Translated: CASSRTRDSFGNTIYF.

V usage is TRBV7-9 and J usage is TRBJ2-1, with a weak D call TRBD2 (5 bases). The CDR3 consists of 15 residues. V was clipped by 4 bases and J by 1 base, with 11 bases between them. Germline-derived CDR1 and CDR2 are SEHNR and FQNEAQ (reference sequence). In DNA, the CDR3 is TGTGCCAGCAGCTCGAGACTAATATCCTACAATGAGCAGTTCTTC. This codes for CASSSRLISYNEQFF.

The chain recombines TRBV18 with TRBJ2-1, with D possibly matching TRBD2 (5 bases). V lost 4 bases to trimming and J lost 5 bases, with 15 bases between them. The CDR3 runs to 15 residues. Germline CDR1 is KGHSH and CDR2 is LQKENI. The CDR3, as DNA: TGTGCCAGCTCACGGAGAACGACCGGGGACAATGAGCAGTTCTTC. This gives the protein CASSRRTTGDNEQFF.

This chain connects TRBV7-4 to TRBJ1-6, with D possibly being TRBD1 (5 bases). The germline gives CDR1 SGHVT, CDR2 SQSDAQ. The ends were cut back, 4 bases at V and 3 bases at J, with 16 bases in the middle. The CDR3 loop spans 17 amino acids. The CDR3: CASSWGGPRSYNSPLHF. DNA for the CDR3: TGTGCCAGCAGCTGGGGGGGACCTCGCAGCTATAATTCACCCCTCCACTTT.

The chain is built from TRBV9 and TRBJ2-5; 10 bases fit TRBD2. After removal of 0 bases from V and 5 bases from J, the junction contained 7 bases not matched to a gene. The CDR3 contains 16 residues. Germline lookup yields CDR1 SGDLS and CDR2 YYNGEE. As DNA, the CDR3 is TGTGCCAGCAGCGTAGGATCCAGCGGGGGGGTTGAGACCCAGTACTTC. Amino acids: CASSVGSSGGVETQYF.

This sequence joins TRBV7-9 and TRBJ1-2, with 11 bases that match TRBD1. The CDR3 extends over 14 amino acids. Unmatched junction bases numbered 6, after V lost 5 bases and J lost 7 bases. CDR1 SEHNR and CDR2 FQNEAQ come from the germline V gene (reference sequence). The CDR3 loop reads CASSQGTGGPGYTF. CDR3 coding DNA: TGTGCCAGCAGCCAAGGGACAGGGGGACCTGGCTACACCTTC.